This record looks at one T cell receptor (beta chain) sequence and its context. This clone was seen a few times. Its antigen specificity is not known. Base qualities are not provided; no much larger clone lies one nucleotide away. Each collaborating institution followed its own protocols to collect whole blood in K2EDTA tubes. For TCRbeta analysis, collaborator samples were shipped as frozen whole blood, as isolated PBMCs, or as DNA extracted from either sample type. The germline V gene yields SGHTA for CDR1 and FQGTGA for CDR2. Measured from the cysteine to the phenylalanine, the CDR3 is 16 residues long. Left in the record is the CDR3 DNA by itself, 48 bases read in frame from the first base. Deletion took 3 bases off V and 3 bases off J, with a span of 15 bases between the germline ends. This entry is derived from a study of blood T cell repertoires in COVID-19 (dated by TCRdb to 2020 to 2022). About the study as a whole: The collaborator samples originated in the United States, Italy and Spain and spanned the acute and convalescent phases of COVID-19. The material from the prospective study consisted of cDNA or gDNA derived from T cells, B-cell-depleted T cells, or PBMCs. Samples came from the ongoing ImmuneRACE study (first 160 participants) plus 1,254 subjects from 6 global collaborators. Where HLA class I and class II types were available, the types were taken from metadata supplied by the sample provider, not from assay-based typing. The repertoires were released in a freely available public database meant as a resource for research on the immune response to SARS-CoV-2. Deeply sampled blood TCRbeta repertoires from subjects exposed to, actively infected with, or recovered from COVID-19 were included in the dataset. Sample metadata almost always included a de-identified subject ID, COVID-19 status, age in years and sex.

Study-level results and caveats: Clinical and demographic metadata were provided uncurated, with the amount varying by source and participant.

TCRbeta CDR3 regions were amplified from genomic DNA using the immunoSEQ Assay, a bias-controlled multiplex PCR. The published analysis was carried out like this. Nucleated cell counts per sample were estimated from amplification of reference gene primers within the assay. Sequence reads were collapsed and filtered to measure the absolute abundance of every unique TCRbeta CDR3 rearrangement. Productive Simpson clonality was computed per sample as the square root of Simpson's diversity index over productive rearrangements. The table was pulled from immuneACCESS by TCRdb, which kept in-frame rearrangements only. Such tables lose some clones; where checked, under half of the loss comes from unresolved V genes, and the rest has no known cause. V and J calls and clone size are as listed in that table; D and trimming were resolved from the DNA. Within this sample are under 85,000 clones, with roughly 82% of them counted one time only. The biggest ten clones account for over 8.5% of the sample.

The clonotype was recovered from a middle-aged man with acute or convalescent COVID-19. Sequencing was done on a sample of peripheral blood. Recombination linked TRBV7-3 to TRBJ2-1; tentative D gene TRBD2, with 5 bases matching. The nucleotides are TGTGCCAGCAGCTTCGGAGGTAATTCTCACTACAATGAGCAGTTCTTC. Its amino acids are CASSFGGNSHYNEQFF.